These 27 T cell receptor beta chains originate from one sample sequenced in a study of human T cells and chemical hapten exposure. As for time point: patch test 1, 2 weeks after DPC sensitization. Documented treatment: therapeutic diphenylcyclopropenone sensitization with weekly scalp DPC. One entry per CDR3 protein, called by TCRdb with MiXCR from the RACE reads. The sample lists about 380,000 distinct CDR3 sequences, more than 4.5% occurring once. This sample comprised whole blood, obtained in connection with sensitization to the hapten diphenylcyclopropenone (DPC). The receptors were gathered from a woman aged 50 to 60 with alopecia areata. Some clones in this sample may be carry-over from other donors' samples.

The chain joins TRBV10-3 to TRBJ1-5, with a possible D match to TRBD1 (5 bases). Germline V gives CDR1 ENHRY, CDR2 SYGVKD. V gave up 3 bases and J gave up 6 bases, with 9 bases separating them. The CDR3 runs to 13 residues. CDR3 sequence: CAISDGRGQPQHF. In DNA, the CDR3 is TGTGCCATCAGTGATGGTAGGGGTCAGCCCCAGCATTTT.

This clonotype was counted many times. V is TRBV13 and J is TRBJ1-1, with a possible D match to TRBD1 (5 bases). This CDR3 has 15 amino acids. Trimming shortened V by 4 bases and J by 3 bases, and 15 bases separated the two germline ends. From germline, CDR1 is PRHDT and CDR2 FYEKMQ (reference sequence). The DNA of the CDR3 is TGTGCCAGCAGCTCCGAAGGGGCTGGGGACACTGAAGCTTTCTTT. Translation: CASSSEGAGDTEAFF.

This clonotype was recorded many times. The V gene is TRBV18, the J gene TRBJ1-1; D not resolved. Trimming took off 1 base at V and 0 bases at J, with 9 bases between the two ends. Germline CDR1 is KGHSH and CDR2 is LQKENI. This CDR3 contains 15 residues. CDR3 sequence: CASSPQKVMNTEAFF. DNA for the CDR3: TGTGCCAGCTCACCACAAAAGGTGATGAACACTGAAGCTTTCTTT.

This clonotype was observed at least ten times. An end of the junction differs from the germline gene, which may be a read error. The chain is built from TRBV10-3 and TRBJ2-7; 9 bases line up with TRBD2. Germline V CDR1 and CDR2: ENHRY, SYGVKD. The CDR3 has 13 residues. DNA of the CDR3: TGTGCCATCAGTGAGTCGCCGGGGGAGCGGGAGGCCTTC. Translating gives CAISESPGEREAF.

This clonotype has a handful of counts. This chain uses TRBV7-7 with TRBJ2-5; D uncertain. Germline V gives CDR1 SSHAT, CDR2 FNYEAQ (reference sequence). V gave up 3 bases and J gave up 4 bases, with 9 bases separating them. The CDR3 consists of 13 residues. The CDR3 loop reads CASSFDRVETQYF. CDR3 nucleotide sequence: TGTGCCAGCAGCTTCGACCGCGTAGAGACCCAGTACTTC.

The sample holds a few counts of this clonotype. J is TRBJ2-5 and V is TRBV6-2 or TRBV6-3; a possible D gene is TRBD2 (6 bases). The CDR3 covers 14 residues. V was cut by 8 bases and J by 2 bases, with 15 bases left in between. The germline V gene encodes CDR1 MNHEY and CDR2 SVGEGT. In nucleotides, the CDR3 is TGTGCCAGCTCTTCTCGGCGGGATCAAGAGACCCAGTACTTC. It is translated as CASSSRRDQETQYF.

This clonotype was seen many times. The V and J genes are TRBV25-1 and TRBJ2-7; D is ambiguous. The CDR3 has 12 amino acids. The germline V and J ends were trimmed by 3 bases and 1 base, with 4 bases remaining between them. Germline CDR1 MGHDK, CDR2 SYGVNS. The CDR3 nucleotides read TGTGCCAGCAGTGATCGGTCCTACGAGCAGTACTTC. Translating gives CASSDRSYEQYF.

The rearrangement links TRBV20-1 to TRBJ1-5; 8 bases align to TRBD1. V lost 6 bases to trimming and J lost 1 base; unmatched junction nucleotides: 5. The CDR3 consists of 14 residues. Looked up from germline, CDR1 is DFQATT and CDR2 is SNEGSKA (reference sequence). The CDR3 loop reads CSAWTGPSNQPQHF. The CDR3 DNA sequence: TGCAGTGCGTGGACAGGGCCCAGCAATCAGCCCCAGCATTTT.

In its sample, this clonotype was seen many times. This sequence joins TRBV15 and TRBJ2-3, with 10 bases lining up with TRBD2. The germline CDR1 and CDR2 sequences are LNHNV and YYDKDF (reference sequence). The CDR3 is made up of 16 amino acids. V was clipped by 6 bases and J by 2 bases; unmatched bases: 8. CDR3 DNA sequence: TGTGCCACCAGTCCTTCCGGGACTAGCGTCACAGATACGCAGTATTTT. Its protein product is CATSPSGTSVTDTQYF.

This clonotype came up many times. V is TRBV7-6 and J is TRBJ2-7; perhaps TRBD2 as D (6 bases). Germline CDR1 and CDR2: SGHVS and FNYEAQ. The CDR3 loop spans 14 amino acids. V was shortened by 0 bases and J by 6 bases, with 12 bases between the two germline ends. CDR3 bases: TGTGCCAGCAGCTTAGCGGTCGCGGGGAGCGAGCAGTACTTC. Its translation is CASSLAVAGSEQYF.

This clonotype was seen ten or more times. This rearrangement joins TRBV7-8 to TRBJ2-2; 14 positions match TRBD2. Unmatched junction bases numbered 6, after V lost 5 bases and J lost 7 bases. Germline CDR1 and CDR2: SGHVS and FQNEAQ. This CDR3 comprises 16 residues. CDR3: CASSGGLAGVIGELFF. The CDR3 region has the DNA TGTGCCAGCAGCGGGGGACTAGCGGGAGTGATCGGGGAGCTGTTTTTT.

This chain connects TRBV2 to TRBJ2-1; 7 bases are a match to TRBD2. Germline CDR1 and CDR2: SNHLY and FYNNEI. CDR3 length: 14 amino acids. The ends lost 1 base at V and 6 bases at J; junction bases unmatched: 3. The CDR3 sequence is CASSEGTGGNEQFF. For the CDR3, the DNA is TGTGCCAGCAGTGAAGGCACGGGGGGCAATGAGCAGTTCTTC.

This clonotype was counted ten times or more. In DNA form, the CDR3 reads TGTGCCAGCAGCCCACAGGGGGAGAACACTGAAGCTTTCTTT. It is translated as CASSPQGENTEAFF. The V and J genes are TRBV6-5 and TRBJ1-1, with TRBD1 matching over 8 bases. Per the germline V gene, CDR1 is MNHEY and CDR2 is SVGAGI. The V gene end was trimmed by 6 bases and the J gene end by 1 base; junction bases not matched to a gene: 4. The CDR3 loop spans 14 amino acids.

The chain recombines TRBV27 with TRBJ2-1; 9 bases match TRBD2. CDR3 length: 19 amino acids. Germline-derived CDR1 and CDR2 are MNHEY and SMNVEV (reference sequence). Losses at the gene ends were 0 bases for V and 4 bases for J; bases not matched to a gene: 13. CDR3 region: CASSLSGLAVLSLYNEQFF. CDR3 in DNA: TGTGCCAGCAGTTTATCGGGACTAGCAGTCCTGAGCCTTTACAATGAGCAGTTCTTC.

In its sample, this clonotype was seen many times. This chain uses TRBV5-1 with TRBJ1-3; no firm D call. Germline values: CDR1 SGHRS, CDR2 YFSETQ. The V gene lost 0 bases and the J gene lost 0 bases, with 10 bases spanning the gap. This CDR3 is built from 16 residues. CDR3 bases: TGCGCCAGCAGCTTGGGAGACCAGAACTCTGGAAACACCATATATTTT. Protein product: CASSLGDQNSGNTIYF. Full variable domain (remainder filled in from reference TRBV5-1 and TRBJ1-3): KAGVTQTPRYLIKTRGQQVTLSCSPISGHRSVSWYQQTPGQGLQFLFEYFSETQRNKGNFPGRFSGRQFSNSRSEMNVSTLELGDSALYLCASSLGDQNSGNTIYFGEGSWLTVV.

This clonotype was seen many times. This chain links TRBV25-1 with TRBJ2-7; D gene ambiguous. Per the germline V gene, CDR1 is MGHDK and CDR2 is SYGVNS. This CDR3 contains 14 residues. V was clipped by 3 bases and J by 0 bases, with 9 bases between them. CDR3: CASSDARSSYEQYF. CDR3 sequence (DNA): TGTGCCAGCAGTGATGCGCGGAGCTCCTACGAGCAGTACTTC.

This clonotype was observed at least ten times. The V call is TRBV20-1, the J call TRBJ1-2; 8 bases align to TRBD1. Germline V gives CDR1 DFQATT, CDR2 SNEGSKA (reference sequence). CDR3 length: 13 amino acids. V shed 6 bases and J 4 bases; nucleotides not matched to a gene: 7. The CDR3 coding sequence is TGCAGTGCCACCCCAGGGGGCGCCTATGGCTACACCTTC. This codes for CSATPGGAYGYTF.

This clonotype was detected ten times or more. V is TRBV7-9 and J is TRBJ1-5; D ambiguous. Germline lookup yields CDR1 SEHNR and CDR2 FQNEAQ (reference sequence). Between the trimmed V and J ends, which lost 6 bases and 0 bases, there was a span of 6 bases. The CDR3 runs 13 residues. This CDR3 is CASSPHSNQPQHF. Written as DNA, the CDR3 is TGTGCCAGCAGTCCCCATAGCAATCAGCCCCAGCATTTT.

This clonotype was counted at least ten times. The chain couples TRBV2 to TRBJ1-5; TRBD1 might be the D (5 bases). CDR3 size: 14 residues. V was shortened by 4 bases and J by 6 bases, with 13 bases between the two germline ends. Germline CDR1 reads SNHLY; CDR2 reads FYNNEI. CDR3 in amino acids: CASSGDGRGQPQHF. CDR3 DNA: TGTGCCAGCAGTGGAGACGGGAGGGGTCAGCCCCAGCATTTT.

At least ten counts were recorded for this clonotype. The V and J genes are TRBV29-1 and TRBJ2-2; 9 bases line up with TRBD2. V shed 4 bases and J 2 bases; nucleotides not matched to a gene: 5. The CDR3 has 15 residues. Germline assignment: CDR1 SQVTM and CDR2 ANQGSEA. The CDR3 sequence is CSVVGAGGNTGELFF. CDR3 bases: TGCAGCGTTGTGGGAGCGGGAGGCAACACCGGGGAGCTGTTTTTT.

This clonotype was picked up a small number of times. V is TRBV6-2 or TRBV6-3 and J is TRBJ2-6; D call uncertain. V lost 10 bases to trimming and J lost 2 bases, with 12 bases between them. Per germline, CDR1 MNHEY and CDR2 SVGEGT. CDR3 length: 14 residues. CDR3 loop: CATKEGTGANVLTF. The CDR3 DNA reads as TGTGCCACCAAGGAAGGGACTGGGGCCAACGTCCTGACTTTC.

This clonotype was seen a few times. The chain employs TRBV12-1 and TRBJ2-2. TRBV12-1 is a recognized pseudogene. The CDR3 length is 16 residues. DNA for the CDR3: TGTGCCAGCAGCTTTCCCATACCCCCGAACACCGGGGAGCTGTTTTTT. This sequence encodes CASSFPIPPNTGELFF.

The chain combines TRBV29-1 with TRBJ2-5; TRBD2 matches at 8 bases. This CDR3 is built from 13 residues. The germline gives CDR1 SQVTM, CDR2 ANQGSEA. J was trimmed by 4 bases and V by 6 bases; bases with no gene match: 7. The CDR3 loop reads CSVRRLASETQYF. The CDR3, as DNA: TGCAGCGTCCGCAGACTAGCGTCAGAGACCCAGTACTTC.

This clonotype has a count of ten or more. V is TRBV2 and J is TRBJ2-5, with D hard to call. The germline V and J ends were trimmed by 3 bases and 5 bases, with 4 bases remaining between them. The CDR3 length is 11 residues. The germline gives CDR1 SNHLY, CDR2 FYNNEI. The CDR3 DNA reads TGTGCCAGCAGTGATTTTGAGACCCAGTACTTC. It codes for CASSDFETQYF.

Ten or more counts support this clonotype. The chain carries TRBV20-1 and TRBJ1-6; D unclear. Germline values: CDR1 DFQATT, CDR2 SNEGSKA (reference sequence). Trimming stripped 1 base from V and 8 bases from J, with 12 bases between. The CDR3 is 14 amino acids. The CDR3 reads CSARGPGWDSPLHF. CDR3 in DNA: TGCAGTGCTAGAGGACCGGGCTGGGATTCACCCCTCCACTTT.

This clonotype came up many times. The chain links TRBV3-1 to TRBJ2-6, with a weak D call TRBD1 (6 bases). Germline CDR1 and CDR2: LGHDT and YNNKEL (reference sequence). This CDR3 region has 16 residues. The V end was cut by 3 bases, the J end by 0 bases, with 9 bases between. CDR3 nucleotide sequence: TGTGCCAGCAGCCATACAGGGAGCTCTGGGGCCAACGTCCTGACTTTC. Translated, it gives CASSHTGSSGANVLTF.

The chain uses TRBV7-9 and TRBJ2-7, with TRBD1 identical over 9 bases. This CDR3 contains 18 residues. Germline V gives CDR1 SEHNR, CDR2 FQNEAQ (reference sequence). J gave up 2 bases and V 1 base, and 12 bases lay outside the gene matches. The CDR3 here is CASSLGRSGTGQPYEQYF. The CDR3 bases are TGTGCCAGCAGCTTAGGGCGATCCGGGACAGGGCAACCCTACGAGCAGTACTTC.